Each of the 8 T cell receptor beta chains below was sequenced from the same sample in a study of T cell repertoires in ileal Crohn's disease. The assay was immunoSEQ multiplex PCR, and TCRdb's table has in-frame clones only and misses some. The data hold 8,000 or so clones, with about 84% observed a single time. The sequenced sample consisted of ileal tissue. These receptors all stem from an adult with Crohn's disease.

V and J are TRBV6-6 and TRBJ2-7, with a tentative D call TRBD2 (5 bases). The CDR3 loop spans 14 amino acids. The V gene lost 2 bases and the J gene lost 2 bases, with 10 bases spanning the gap. The germline V gene has CDR1 MNHNY and CDR2 SVGAGI (reference sequence). The CDR3 DNA is TGTGCCAGCAGTTACCCGGGAATTCCCTACGAGCAGTACTTC. This translates into CASSYPGIPYEQYF.

V is TRBV29-1 and J is TRBJ2-3; weak D call: TRBD1 (5 bases). Germline V CDR1 and CDR2: SQVTM, ANQGSEA. Trimming stripped 6 bases from V and 1 base from J, with 17 bases between. CDR3 size: 15 residues. The CDR3 sequence is CSVPLGVGRTDTQYF. CDR3 bases: TGCAGCGTACCTCTAGGGGTTGGGCGCACAGATACGCAGTATTTT.

This chain connects TRBV28 to TRBJ1-1; D unresolved. Germline CDR1 is MDHEN and CDR2 is SYDVKM. The CDR3 runs 15 residues. Trimming removed 4 bases at V and 1 base at J, with 13 bases between. In DNA, the CDR3 is TGTGCCAGCAGTTCCCCCCAGACATGGAACACTGAAGCTTTCTTT. Translation gives CASSSPQTWNTEAFF.

This clone was recorded only once. V usage is TRBV28 and J usage is TRBJ1-2; no definite D call. Trimming took 5 bases from V and 5 from J, leaving 18 bases between them. The CDR3 length is 15 residues. Germline lookup yields CDR1 MDHEN and CDR2 SYDVKM. CDR3 loop: CASSPGGGVKYGYTF. CDR3 bases: TGTGCCAGCAGTCCAGGCGGTGGGGTAAAGTATGGCTACACCTTC.

V is TRBV4-1 and J is TRBJ2-7; the match to TRBD1 covers 9 bases. Germline V gives CDR1 MGHRA, CDR2 YSYEKL. This CDR3 is built from 16 residues. V dropped 0 bases and J dropped 3; count of bases not matched to a gene: 6. In nucleotides, the CDR3 is TGCGCCAGCAGCCAAGAGCCCGGGACAGGGTTCTACGAGCAGTACTTC. This translates into CASSQEPGTGFYEQYF.

This chain connects TRBV9 to TRBJ2-1, with no clear D. This CDR3 region has 12 residues. V shed 1 base and J shed 4 bases, with 3 bases lying between them. Germline V gene sequence: CDR1 SGDLS, CDR2 YYNGEE. Here the CDR3 DNA reads TGTGCCAGCAGCGTACAATACAATGAGCAGTTCTTC. Its protein is CASSVQYNEQFF.

V is TRBV11-2 and J is TRBJ2-1, with 8 bases fitting TRBD1. The junction had 8 bases not matched to a gene; V was cut back by 3 bases and J by 7 bases. The CDR3 runs to 15 residues. Germline V lookup: CDR1 SGHAT, CDR2 FQNNGV. This CDR3 is CASSFRDRTTNEQFF. The CDR3 DNA reads TGTGCCAGCAGCTTCCGGGACAGGACGACGAATGAGCAGTTCTTC.

This rearrangement joins TRBV30 to TRBJ2-2; no clear D gene. Trimming pared 0 bases from V and 5 bases from J, leaving 7 bases between. This CDR3 has 13 amino acids. The germline V gene encodes CDR1 GTSNPN and CDR2 SVGIG (reference sequence). CDR3 coding DNA: TGTGCCTGGAGTGTATTGGATACCGGGGAGCTGTTTTTT. Its translation is CAWSVLDTGELFF.